This entry is about one TCR beta chain. The target antigen is unknown. One entry per CDR3 protein results from TCRdb running MiXCR on the reads. The sample consists of some 560,000 distinct CDR3 sequences, around two fifths of them appearing once. The sample is drawn from a study of T cell repertoires in cytomegalovirus infection. In the study overall: Both CMV infection and a matching HLA type were indicated by public TCR beta signatures. Study observations and caveats: CMV carriers having the relevant HLA were flagged by cumulative public TCR beta family frequency.

The CDR3 is 16 amino acids. Trimming pared 3 bases from V and 7 bases from J, leaving 22 bases between. Germline values: CDR1 ENHRY, CDR2 SYGVKD. This rearrangement joins TRBV10-3 to TRBJ2-7; D not certain. The clonotype originates from a human donor in good health (CMV status not recorded). Some clones in this sample may be carry-over from other donors' samples. This material consisted of cultured PBMCs, taken from culture after CMV antigen stimulation. This CDR3 reads CAISDGFERHHGEQYF. The CDR3 DNA is TGTGCCATCAGTGACGGTTTTGAGCGACATCATGGGGAGCAGTACTTC.